These T cell receptor beta chains were read from a single sample in a study of cytomegalovirus exposure and HLA in healthy donors. The protocol was immunoSEQ multiplex PCR, while the TCRdb copy is restricted to in-frame clones and leaves out a portion. The sample holds 120,000 or so clones; around 85% are singletons and the top ten take about 4%. Sequenced input: PBMCs. The receptor source for this set is a man in his late teens or twenties in good health and CMV-seropositive. CDR3s include the opening cysteine and the closing phenylalanine or tryptophan. The D gene is left open where the match is weak. A row's size may be missing; if present it is once, few, many or a size class.

CDR3 length: 15
clone size: -
J gene: TRBJ2-3
D gene: TRBD2
V gene: TRBV7-6
CDR3 protein: CASSLGTSVPDTQYF
CDR3 DNA: TGTGCCAGCAGCTTAGGGACTAGCGTCCCAGATACGCAGTATTTT

CDR3 length: 15
clone size: few
J gene: TRBJ1-2
D gene: -
V gene: TRBV6-4
CDR3 protein: CASSDSLGPFDGYTF
CDR3 DNA: TGTGCCAGCAGTGACTCATTGGGCCCATTTGACGGCTACACCTTC

CDR3 length: 16
clone size: -
J gene: TRBJ1-1
D gene: -
V gene: TRBV5-6
CDR3 protein: CASSLKNTGPNTEAFF
CDR3 DNA: TGTGCCAGCAGCTTAAAGAACACAGGCCCGAACACTGAAGCTTTCTTT

CDR3 length: 17
clone size: -
J gene: TRBJ2-1
D gene: TRBD1
V gene: TRBV5-1
CDR3 protein: CASRPRGTGGSYNEQFF
CDR3 DNA: TGCGCCAGCAGACCGAGGGGGACAGGGGGCTCCTACAATGAGCAGTTCTTC

CDR3 length: 16
clone size: -
J gene: TRBJ2-2
D gene: -
V gene: TRBV6-4
CDR3 protein: CASSDPVRVGTGELFF
CDR3 DNA: TGTGCCAGCAGTGACCCGGTCAGGGTCGGCACCGGGGAGCTGTTTTTT

CDR3 length: 15
clone size: -
J gene: TRBJ1-2
D gene: -
V gene: TRBV6-5
CDR3 protein: CASSHTGSTNYGYTF
CDR3 DNA: TGTGCCAGCAGTCACACAGGGTCTACTAACTATGGCTACACCTTC

CDR3 length: 15
clone size: -
J gene: TRBJ2-1
D gene: TRBD2
V gene: TRBV29-1
CDR3 protein: CSVEVKQGLAGAQFF
CDR3 DNA: TGCAGCGTTGAAGTTAAACAGGGACTAGCGGGGGCCCAGTTCTTC

CDR3 length: 16
clone size: -
J gene: TRBJ2-3
D gene: TRBD2
V gene: TRBV25-1
CDR3 protein: CASSEEGGGAPDTQYF
CDR3 DNA: TGTGCCAGCAGTGAGGAGGGCGGGGGGGCCCCAGATACGCAGTATTTT

CDR3 length: 18
clone size: once
J gene: TRBJ2-3
D gene: TRBD1
V gene: TRBV5-1
CDR3 protein: CASSLRERGLSSTDTQYF
CDR3 DNA: TGCGCCAGCAGCCTCAGGGAGAGGGGGCTATCTAGCACAGATACGCAGTATTTT

CDR3 length: 14
clone size: -
J gene: TRBJ2-3
D gene: -
V gene: TRBV5-1
CDR3 protein: CASSLVQDTDTQYF
CDR3 DNA: TGCGCCAGCAGCTTGGTACAGGACACAGATACGCAGTATTTT

CDR3 length: 13
clone size: once
J gene: TRBJ1-2
D gene: TRBD1
V gene: TRBV19
CDR3 protein: CASSFWTGEGYTF
CDR3 DNA: TGTGCCAGTAGTTTTTGGACAGGGGAAGGCTACACCTTC

CDR3 length: 13
clone size: -
J gene: TRBJ1-1
D gene: TRBD1
V gene: TRBV28
CDR3 protein: CASSPEQGARAFF
CDR3 DNA: TGTGCCAGCAGCCCAGAACAGGGGGCGAGAGCTTTCTTT

CDR3 length: 11
clone size: few
J gene: TRBJ1-2
D gene: -
V gene: TRBV28
CDR3 protein: CASMDFDGYTF
CDR3 DNA: TGTGCCAGCATGGACTTCGATGGCTACACCTTC

CDR3 length: 15
clone size: -
J gene: TRBJ2-5
D gene: TRBD1
V gene: TRBV4-1
CDR3 protein: CASSQGTGGAETQYF
CDR3 DNA: TGCGCCAGCAGCCAAGGGACAGGGGGCGCGGAGACCCAGTACTTC

CDR3 length: 12
clone size: -
J gene: TRBJ2-7
D gene: -
V gene: TRBV5-4
CDR3 protein: CASSFDGAEQYF
CDR3 DNA: TGTGCCAGCAGCTTCGATGGGGCCGAGCAGTACTTC

CDR3 length: 13
clone size: once
J gene: TRBJ2-7
D gene: TRBD2
V gene: TRBV27
CDR3 protein: CASSRTSRYEQYF
CDR3 DNA: TGTGCCAGCAGCCGGACTAGTAGGTACGAGCAGTACTTC

CDR3 length: 16
clone size: -
J gene: TRBJ2-1
D gene: -
V gene: TRBV7-8
CDR3 protein: CASSHSTRQGRAEQFF
CDR3 DNA: TGTGCCAGCAGCCATTCTACTAGACAGGGGAGGGCTGAGCAGTTCTTC

CDR3 length: 14
clone size: -
J gene: TRBJ2-5
D gene: -
V gene: TRBV5-1
CDR3 protein: CASSPTRPQETQYF
CDR3 DNA: TGCGCCAGCAGCCCGACTCGGCCCCAAGAGACCCAGTACTTC

CDR3 length: 13
clone size: few
J gene: TRBJ1-2
D gene: -
V gene: TRBV4-1
CDR3 protein: CASSQLGRDGYTF
CDR3 DNA: TGCGCCAGCAGCCAATTGGGGAGGGATGGCTACACCTTC

CDR3 length: 16
clone size: -
J gene: TRBJ1-3
D gene: TRBD1
V gene: TRBV18
CDR3 protein: CASSPGGTGRGNTIYF
CDR3 DNA: TGTGCCAGCTCACCAGGCGGGACAGGGAGAGGAAACACCATATATTTT

CDR3 length: 18
clone size: -
J gene: TRBJ1-6
D gene: -
V gene: TRBV27
CDR3 protein: CASSLFSMRDYLGSPLHF
CDR3 DNA: TGTGCCAGCAGTTTATTCAGTATGAGGGACTACTTGGGTTCACCCCTCCACTTT

CDR3 length: 15
clone size: -
J gene: TRBJ2-1
D gene: TRBD1
V gene: TRBV5-4
CDR3 protein: CASSPYRTGEDEQFF
CDR3 DNA: TGTGCCAGCAGCCCTTATCGGACAGGGGAGGATGAGCAGTTCTTC

CDR3 length: 16
clone size: -
J gene: TRBJ2-7
D gene: -
V gene: TRBV6-1
CDR3 protein: CASSEWDGTLSYEQYF
CDR3 DNA: TGTGCCAGCAGTGAATGGGACGGGACTCTAAGCTACGAGCAGTACTTC

CDR3 length: 15
clone size: -
J gene: TRBJ2-2
D gene: -
V gene: TRBV15
CDR3 protein: CATSVLRRGGGELFF
CDR3 DNA: TGTGCCACCAGCGTCTTACGGAGAGGGGGTGGGGAGCTGTTTTTT

CDR3 length: 13
clone size: -
J gene: TRBJ2-7
D gene: -
V gene: TRBV19
CDR3 protein: CASSTPRSYEQYF
CDR3 DNA: TGTGCCAGTAGTACCCCCCGCTCCTACGAGCAGTACTTC

CDR3 length: 15
clone size: -
J gene: TRBJ1-6
D gene: TRBD1
V gene: TRBV30
CDR3 protein: CAWSVGQGFMSPLHF
CDR3 DNA: TGTGCCTGGAGTGTAGGACAGGGTTTCATGTCACCCCTCCACTTT

CDR3 length: 16
clone size: -
J gene: TRBJ1-3
D gene: -
V gene: TRBV5-4
CDR3 protein: CASSAGRGRSGNTIYF
CDR3 DNA: TGTGCCAGCAGCGCTGGCAGGGGCCGCTCTGGAAACACCATATATTTT

CDR3 length: 15
clone size: -
J gene: TRBJ1-1
D gene: -
V gene: TRBV6-1
CDR3 protein: CASSVFQGIDTEAFF
CDR3 DNA: TGTGCCAGCAGTGTATTCCAGGGGATCGACACTGAAGCTTTCTTT

CDR3 length: 21
clone size: once
J gene: TRBJ2-2
D gene: -
V gene: TRBV4-1
CDR3 protein: CASSSPGVGYPPVYNTGELFF
CDR3 DNA: TGCGCCAGCAGCTCCCCGGGGGTGGGGTATCCCCCCGTCTACAACACCGGGGAGCTGTTTTTT

CDR3 length: 16
clone size: -
J gene: TRBJ1-1
D gene: TRBD1
V gene: TRBV7-9
CDR3 protein: CASSKRTGAMNTEAFF
CDR3 DNA: TGTGCCAGCAGCAAAAGGACAGGGGCTATGAACACTGAAGCTTTCTTT

CDR3 length: 14
clone size: -
J gene: TRBJ2-7
D gene: -
V gene: TRBV29-1
CDR3 protein: CSVVGRGGNYEQYF
CDR3 DNA: TGCAGCGTTGTGGGCCGTGGGGGGAACTACGAGCAGTACTTC

CDR3 length: 12
clone size: once
J gene: TRBJ1-1
D gene: TRBD1
V gene: TRBV5-1
CDR3 protein: CASTGTGGPAFF
CDR3 DNA: TGCGCCAGTACCGGGACAGGGGGGCCAGCTTTCTTT

CDR3 length: 11
clone size: -
J gene: TRBJ2-7
D gene: TRBD1
V gene: TRBV20-1
CDR3 protein: CSAGQGNEQYF
CDR3 DNA: TGCAGTGCTGGACAGGGTAACGAGCAGTACTTC

CDR3 length: 16
clone size: -
J gene: TRBJ2-7
D gene: TRBD2
V gene: TRBV7-9
CDR3 protein: CASSPAASGAYYEQYF
CDR3 DNA: TGTGCCAGCAGCCCGGCTGCTAGCGGGGCCTACTACGAGCAGTACTTC

CDR3 length: 15
clone size: -
J gene: TRBJ2-1
D gene: TRBD2
V gene: TRBV11-2
CDR3 protein: CASRPPAGGYNEQFF
CDR3 DNA: TGTGCCAGCAGACCTCCGGCGGGGGGCTACAATGAGCAGTTCTTC

CDR3 length: 18
clone size: -
J gene: TRBJ2-3
D gene: -
V gene: TRBV27
CDR3 protein: CASSLYVRLSPSTDTQYF
CDR3 DNA: TGTGCCAGCAGTTTATATGTCAGATTATCCCCCTCCACAGATACGCAGTATTTT

CDR3 length: 11
clone size: -
J gene: TRBJ2-7
D gene: -
V gene: TRBV28
CDR3 protein: CASSGHYEQYF
CDR3 DNA: TGTGCCAGCAGCGGACATTACGAGCAGTACTTC

CDR3 length: 15
clone size: -
J gene: TRBJ1-5
D gene: -
V gene: TRBV27
CDR3 protein: CASSLGGGWNQPQHF
CDR3 DNA: TGTGCCAGCAGTTTGGGGGGGGGTTGGAATCAGCCCCAGCATTTT

CDR3 length: 16
clone size: -
J gene: TRBJ1-4
D gene: TRBD1
V gene: TRBV7-9
CDR3 protein: CASSSGQGPSPEKLFF
CDR3 DNA: TGTGCCAGCAGCTCCGGACAGGGGCCATCCCCTGAAAAACTGTTTTTT

CDR3 length: 17
clone size: -
J gene: TRBJ2-7
D gene: TRBD1
V gene: TRBV7-9
CDR3 protein: CASSGDLRDSPNYEQYF
CDR3 DNA: TGTGCCAGCAGCGGAGACCTCAGGGACAGTCCGAACTACGAGCAGTACTTC

CDR3 length: 15
clone size: -
J gene: TRBJ2-7
D gene: TRBD1
V gene: TRBV28
CDR3 protein: CASSFHPGGANEQYF
CDR3 DNA: TGTGCCAGCAGTTTTCATCCAGGGGGAGCGAACGAGCAGTACTTC

CDR3 length: 13
clone size: -
J gene: TRBJ2-7
D gene: TRBD1
V gene: TRBV28
CDR3 protein: CASSRDRGYEQYF
CDR3 DNA: TGTGCCAGCAGCCGGGACAGGGGTTACGAGCAGTACTTC

CDR3 length: 15
clone size: -
J gene: TRBJ1-5
D gene: TRBD1
V gene: TRBV7-9
CDR3 protein: CASSSDRGFNQPQHF
CDR3 DNA: TGTGCCAGCAGCTCCGACAGGGGGTTCAATCAGCCCCAGCATTTT

CDR3 length: 13
clone size: -
J gene: TRBJ1-6
D gene: -
V gene: TRBV10-3
CDR3 protein: CAISGQNNSPLHF
CDR3 DNA: TGTGCCATCAGTGGGCAGAACAATTCACCCCTCCACTTT

CDR3 length: 14
clone size: -
J gene: TRBJ1-3
D gene: TRBD1
V gene: TRBV7-9
CDR3 protein: CASSLMDTGDTIYF
CDR3 DNA: TGTGCCAGCAGCTTAATGGACACAGGGGACACCATATATTTT

CDR3 length: 15
clone size: -
J gene: TRBJ1-6
D gene: TRBD1
V gene: TRBV13
CDR3 protein: CASSVDRGLESSLHF
CDR3 DNA: TGTGCCAGCAGCGTAGACAGGGGTTTAGAGTCATCCCTCCACTTT

CDR3 length: 15
clone size: -
J gene: TRBJ2-1
D gene: -
V gene: TRBV19
CDR3 protein: CASSIFGDKGNEQFF
CDR3 DNA: TGTGCCAGTAGTATTTTCGGGGACAAAGGTAATGAGCAGTTCTTC

CDR3 length: 14
clone size: once
J gene: TRBJ2-1
D gene: -
V gene: TRBV7-2
CDR3 protein: CASSLSPSYNEQFF
CDR3 DNA: TGTGCCAGCAGCTTATCCCCTTCCTACAATGAGCAGTTCTTC

CDR3 length: 15
clone size: -
J gene: TRBJ1-2
D gene: TRBD1
V gene: TRBV5-1
CDR3 protein: CASSPGQGARDGYTF
CDR3 DNA: TGCGCCAGCAGCCCGGGACAGGGGGCGCGAGATGGCTACACCTTC

CDR3 length: 13
clone size: few
J gene: TRBJ1-5
D gene: -
V gene: TRBV6-1
CDR3 protein: CASSVAVNQPQHF
CDR3 DNA: TGTGCCAGCAGTGTGGCAGTTAATCAGCCCCAGCATTTT

CDR3 length: 11
clone size: -
J gene: TRBJ2-7
D gene: -
V gene: TRBV20-1
CDR3 protein: CSAGSGFEQYF
CDR3 DNA: TGCAGTGCCGGGAGCGGGTTCGAGCAGTACTTC

CDR3 length: 11
clone size: few
J gene: TRBJ1-1
D gene: -
V gene: TRBV2
CDR3 protein: CAEEGDTEAFF
CDR3 DNA: TGTGCCGAGGAAGGGGACACTGAAGCTTTCTTT